This entry lists 29 T cell receptor beta chains sequenced from one sample in a study of blood T cell repertoires in COVID-19. Some clones are missing from TCRdb's copy, which holds only in-frame ones; the method was immunoSEQ multiplex PCR. Of around 150,000 clones in the sample, about 85% are singletons; the top ten hold about 0.95%. Sequenced: peripheral blood. The receptors derive from a middle-aged man with acute or convalescent COVID-19.

CDR3 sequence reads: CASSPQTDTQYF. CDR3 DNA: TGTGCCAGCAGCCCACAAACCGATACGCAGTATTTT. The chain employs TRBV7-9 and TRBJ2-3; D gene ambiguous. V was clipped by 5 bases and J by 6 bases, with 9 bases between them. This CDR3 is built from 12 residues. Germline CDR1 SEHNR, CDR2 FQNEAQ (reference sequence).

As to this clone: One end of the junction varies from germline; a read error may be responsible. The chain recombines TRBV5-1 with TRBJ1-1; D is uncertain. The CDR3 sequence is 14 residues long. CDR1 and CDR2 (germline): SGHRS, YFSETQ. CDR3 bases: TGCGCCAGCAGTTTGGCCCCCCAGCGAACTGAAGCTTTCTTT. Translated, it gives CASSLAPQRTEAFF.

V gene TRBV2 combines with J gene TRBJ1-1, with D perhaps TRBD1 (5 bases). CDR1 and CDR2 from the germline V gene are SNHLY and FYNNEI. The CDR3 has 14 amino acids. Trimming pared 8 bases from V and 0 bases from J, leaving 13 bases between. For the CDR3, the DNA is TGTGCCAGCCTGCCAGGGCCTTTGAACACTGAAGCTTTCTTT. As protein: CASLPGPLNTEAFF.

The chain recombines TRBV6-6 with TRBJ2-3; tentatively, D is TRBD2 (7 bases). The V gene's germline CDR1 is MNHNY and CDR2 SVGAGI (reference sequence). Trimming pared 0 bases from V and 3 bases from J, leaving 13 bases between. This CDR3 is built from 16 residues. The CDR3 here is CASSYSGGGRTDTQYF. CDR3 in DNA: TGTGCCAGCAGTTACTCAGGGGGGGGCCGAACAGATACGCAGTATTTT.

The chain is built from TRBV15 and TRBJ1-3, with D possibly being TRBD1 (5 bases). V dropped 5 bases and J dropped 0 bases, with 17 bases sitting between them. This CDR3 contains 17 residues. The germline V gene has CDR1 LNHNV and CDR2 YYDKDF (reference sequence). CDR3 nucleotides: TGTGCCACCAGCGTAGAGACTCGACAGTTCTCTGGAAACACCATATATTTT. As protein: CATSVETRQFSGNTIYF. Based on the CDR3 plus reference TRBV15 and TRBJ1-3, the full variable domain is DAMVIQNPRYQVTQFGKPVTLSCSQTLNHNVMYWYQQKSSQAPKLLFHYYDKDFNNEADTPDNFQSRRPNTSFCFLDIRSPGLGDTAMYLCATSVETRQFSGNTIYFGEGSWLTVV.

V usage is TRBV7-6 and J usage is TRBJ1-6; no clear D gene. V shed 4 bases and J shed 13 bases, with 11 bases lying between them. Germline V CDR1 and CDR2: SGHVS, FNYEAQ. CDR3 size: 12 residues. CDR3 sequence: CASSSYFSPLHF. The CDR3 coding sequence is TGTGCCAGCAGCTCTTATTTCTCTCCCCTCCACTTT.

This chain links TRBV4-1 with TRBJ1-2; D perhaps matches TRBD1 (6 bases). The CDR3 is 14 amino acids. V shed 4 bases and J shed 7 bases, with 16 bases lying between them. From germline, CDR1 is MGHRA and CDR2 YSYEKL. CDR3 region: CASSPSPGVFGYTF. CDR3 DNA: TGCGCCAGCAGCCCCAGCCCAGGGGTATTTGGCTACACCTTC.

The V call is TRBV6-6, the J call TRBJ2-4; D is perhaps TRBD1 (6 bases). The germline gives CDR1 MNHNY, CDR2 SVGAGI (reference sequence). This CDR3 comprises 14 residues. Trimming stripped 4 bases from V and 8 bases from J, with 15 bases between. CDR3 loop: CASSSVTGFHIQYF. CDR3 nucleotides: TGTGCCAGCAGTTCTGTCACAGGGTTTCACATTCAGTACTTC.

The chain employs TRBV6-5 and TRBJ1-2; tentatively, D is TRBD1 (5 bases). Germline V gene data show CDR1 as MNHEY and CDR2 as SVGAGI. The CDR3 has 15 amino acids. V lost 6 bases and J lost 0, with 14 bases in between. The CDR3 sequence: CASRAGLGANYGYTF. The CDR3 region has the DNA TGTGCCAGCAGAGCAGGGTTGGGTGCTAACTATGGCTACACCTTC.

The chain uses TRBV5-8 and TRBJ2-7; 8 bases match TRBD2. V shed 7 bases and J 4 bases; nucleotides not matched to a gene: 7. This CDR3 has 13 residues. CDR1 and CDR2 (germline): SGHTS, YDEGEE. The CDR3 region has the DNA TGTGCCAGCGGCATGAGCGGGGGTTACGAGCAGTACTTC. This encodes CASGMSGGYEQYF.

The rearrangement joins TRBV11-2 to TRBJ1-2; D may be TRBD1 (6 bases). V was pared by 1 base and J by 3 bases, with 9 bases between. Germline loops: CDR1 SGHAT, CDR2 FQNNGV. The CDR3 extends over 14 amino acids. This CDR3 is CASSLAWTDYGYTF. The DNA of the CDR3 is TGTGCCAGCAGCTTAGCGTGGACAGACTATGGCTACACCTTC.

The CDR3, as DNA: TGTGCAAGTCGCTCAGGGGGCCTCTCTGGAAACACCATATATTTT. It specifies CASRSGGLSGNTIYF. V is TRBV12-2 and J is TRBJ1-3; TRBD1 is the table's D call and was not checked against the DNA. TRBV12-2 is noted as a pseudogene. This CDR3 is 15 amino acids long.

The chain uses TRBV6-6 and TRBJ2-1; TRBD2 matches 15 bases. The V segment lost 6 bases and the J segment 7 bases; nucleotides outside the gene matches: 4. The V gene's germline CDR1 is MNHNY and CDR2 SVGAGI (reference sequence). CDR3 length: 15 amino acids. DNA for the CDR3: TGTGCCAGCAGGCGGACTAGCGGGGGGGCTAATGAGCAGTTCTTC. It is translated as CASRRTSGGANEQFF.

The chain combines TRBV5-1 with TRBJ1-1; 7 bases are a match to TRBD1. The germline CDR1 and CDR2 sequences are SGHRS and YFSETQ. V was pared by 4 bases and J by 4 bases, with 22 bases of the junction left unmatched. This CDR3 has 19 residues. The DNA for the CDR3 is TGCGCCAGCAGCCTCGCTGGCGGACAGGTAATTAGAGGGGCCACTGAAGCTTTCTTT. Translating gives CASSLAGGQVIRGATEAFF.

This clone showed up just once. The chain recombines TRBV19 with TRBJ2-4; a weak D match, TRBD1 (7 bases). The CDR3 has 15 residues. The germline V and J ends were trimmed by 8 bases and 8 bases, with 22 bases remaining between them. From germline, CDR1 is LNHDA and CDR2 SQIVND (reference sequence). CDR3 residues: CASGARIQGGDIQYF. DNA of the CDR3: TGTGCCAGTGGGGCCCGAATTCAGGGGGGCGACATTCAGTACTTC.

The chain is built from TRBV3-1 (or the pseudogene TRBV3-2) and TRBJ2-2; 11 bases match TRBD1. The germline V gene has CDR1 LGHDT and CDR2 YNNKEL (reference sequence). CDR3 size: 15 residues. V was pared by 7 bases and J by 4 bases, with 5 bases of the junction left unmatched. Written as DNA, the CDR3 is TGTGCCAGCACCAGGACAGGGGGCCGCACCGGGGAGCTGTTTTTT. This encodes CASTRTGGRTGELFF.

The chain couples TRBV29-1 to TRBJ2-7; D perhaps matches TRBD2 (6 bases). Germline CDR1 and CDR2: SQVTM and ANQGSEA. This CDR3 comprises 11 residues. V lost 1 base and J lost 12, with 13 bases in between. Written as DNA, the CDR3 is TGCAGCGTTGAAGCCGCGGGATTGGGGTACTTC. Translated: CSVEAAGLGYF.

The chain links TRBV18 to TRBJ1-2; 7 bases align to TRBD1. CDR1 and CDR2 (germline): KGHSH, LQKENI. Trimming removed 2 bases from V and 6 bases from J; junction bases left unmatched: 6. The CDR3 spans 14 residues. This CDR3 reads CASSPLQGHNGYTF. DNA of the CDR3: TGTGCCAGCTCACCATTACAGGGGCACAATGGCTACACCTTC. Full variable domain (rest looked up from reference TRBV18 and TRBJ1-2): NAGVMQNPRHLVRRRGQEARLRCSPMKGHSHVYWYRQLPEEGLKFMVYLQKENIIDESGMPKERFSAEFPKEGPSILRIQQVVRGDSAAYFCASSPLQGHNGYTFGSGTRLTVV.

The chain joins TRBV6-1 to TRBJ1-6, with 8 bases fitting TRBD1. CDR3 length equals 16 residues. Trimming removed 1 base from V and 9 bases from J; junction bases left unmatched: 8. Germline CDR1 is MNHNS and CDR2 is SASEGT. CDR3 in amino acids: CASSEEVDRVGSPLHF. The CDR3 region has the DNA TGTGCCAGCAGTGAAGAGGTGGACAGGGTGGGTTCACCCCTCCACTTT.

This clone appeared a few times. This chain joins TRBV5-1 and TRBJ2-3, with TRBD1 matching 8 bases. The germline CDR1 and CDR2 sequences are SGHRS and YFSETQ. V was clipped by 1 base and J by 7 bases; unmatched bases: 8. The CDR3 runs 15 residues. The CDR3 here is CASSLSTGGRNTQYF. In DNA form, the CDR3 reads TGCGCCAGCAGCTTGAGTACAGGGGGAAGGAATACGCAGTATTTT.

This clone was observed a single time. This sequence joins TRBV27 and TRBJ1-5; no clear D. Trimming cost V 4 bases and J 0 bases, with 13 bases left between them. This CDR3 has 16 amino acids. Germline V CDR1 and CDR2: MNHEY, SMNVEV (reference sequence). The CDR3, as DNA: TGTGCCAGCAGTTCAAGTCGGGTACCTAGCAATCAGCCCCAGCATTTT. Translation gives CASSSSRVPSNQPQHF.

The V gene is TRBV5-1, the J gene TRBJ2-2; 9 bases map to TRBD1. CDR3 length: 14 amino acids. CDR1 is SGHRS and CDR2 is YFSETQ in the germline V gene. V was clipped by 5 bases and J by 6 bases; unmatched bases: 5. Written as DNA, the CDR3 is TGCGCCAGCAGTCTACAGGGGGCGCCCGGGGAGCTGTTTTTT. Encoded protein: CASSLQGAPGELFF.

This clone occurred a few times. This rearrangement joins TRBV12-3 or TRBV12-4 to TRBJ1-6; 8 positions match TRBD1. The CDR3 consists of 13 residues. J lost 6 bases, V lost 8 bases, and 3 bases had no gene match. The CDR3 DNA reads TGTGCCAGCTTTACAGGGGGTAATTCACCCCTCCACTTT. Its protein is CASFTGGNSPLHF.

The chain carries TRBV3-1 (or the pseudogene TRBV3-2) and TRBJ2-7, with 14 nucleotides matching TRBD2. Germline V gene sequence: CDR1 LGHDT, CDR2 YNNKEL (reference sequence). Losses at the gene ends were 4 bases for V and 4 bases for J; bases not matched to a gene: 9. The CDR3 loop spans 17 amino acids. The CDR3 loop is CASSPRGTSGGAYEQYF. In DNA, the CDR3 is TGTGCCAGCAGCCCCCGTGGGACTAGCGGGGGAGCATACGAGCAGTACTTC.

The chain is built from TRBV11-2 and TRBJ1-4; the match to TRBD1 covers 8 bases. CDR1 is SGHAT, CDR2 FQNNGV, per germline. V was clipped by 4 bases and J by 10 bases; unmatched bases: 11. This CDR3 spans 15 amino acids. The CDR3 reads CASSSQTGQGGKLFF. The CDR3 DNA sequence: TGTGCCAGCAGCTCCCAAACCGGACAGGGCGGAAAACTGTTTTTT.

V is TRBV14 and J is TRBJ1-1; D ambiguous. This CDR3 region has 13 residues. V was shortened by 1 base and J by 7 bases, with 10 bases between the two germline ends. The germline V gene encodes CDR1 SGHDN and CDR2 FVKESK. CDR3 region: CASSQGGGSEAFF. As DNA, the CDR3 is TGTGCCAGCAGCCAAGGGGGAGGGAGTGAAGCTTTCTTT.

Turning to this clone: Other DNA variants within this sample encode the same CDR3. The chain joins TRBV6-5 to TRBJ1-2, with 8 bases fitting TRBD1. Germline V CDR1 and CDR2: MNHEY, SVGAGI. Germline trimming cut 6 bases from V and 7 bases from J; bases unmatched to any gene: 13. The CDR3 spans 15 residues. This CDR3 reads CASSPRQGALGGYTF. The CDR3 coding sequence is TGTGCCAGCAGCCCCAGGCAGGGGGCGCTGGGTGGCTACACCTTC.

The rearrangement joins TRBV11-2 to TRBJ2-7; 9 bases are shared with TRBD1. This CDR3 comprises 15 residues. Trimming took 5 bases from V and 5 from J; bases not matched to a gene: 10. CDR1 and CDR2 (germline): SGHAT, FQNNGV. The CDR3 here is CASSPGTGRHNEQYF. In DNA, the CDR3 is TGTGCCAGCAGCCCCGGGACAGGGAGACACAACGAGCAGTACTTC.

The chain uses TRBV10-3 and TRBJ2-2, with 11 bases lining up with TRBD1. The CDR3 length is 13 residues. Germline V lookup: CDR1 ENHRY, CDR2 SYGVKD. The junction had 1 base not matched to a gene; V was cut back by 8 bases and J by 5 bases. CDR3 region: CAIGTGGTGELFF. CDR3 DNA: TGTGCCATCGGGACAGGGGGTACCGGGGAGCTGTTTTTT.